One sample yielded the 28 T cell receptor beta chains listed below, sequenced in a study of blood T cells in healthy people across ages. For the second PCR, which ran for 7 to 11 cycles, a sample-barcoded 5' primer and a J-beta primer mix were used. TCRdb independently ran MiXCR on the 5' RACE reads; one entry per CDR3 protein. The sample includes approximately 850,000 distinct CDR3 sequences, more than 45% seen only once; the top ten take 20% to 25%. The sequenced sample was blood. These receptor sequences come from a man between 25 and 39 years old in good health.

The V gene is TRBV7-9, the J gene TRBJ1-1, with 7 bases matching TRBD1. In germline, CDR1 is SEHNR, CDR2 FQNEAQ (reference sequence). There are 17 residues in the CDR3. Germline trimming cut 0 bases from V and 2 bases from J; bases unmatched to any gene: 9. CDR3 DNA: TGTGCCAGCAGCTTAGCCCTACCGACAGGGCACAACACTGAAGCTTTCTTT. Its protein product is CASSLALPTGHNTEAFF.

The chain is built from TRBV7-8 and TRBJ2-7; 10 bases align to TRBD2. The V segment lost 4 bases and the J segment 3 bases; nucleotides outside the gene matches: 6. Germline V lookup: CDR1 SGHVS, CDR2 FQNEAQ. There are 15 residues in the CDR3. CDR3 sequence reads: CASSSRTSGLYEQYF. The CDR3 DNA reads TGTGCCAGCAGCTCTCGGACTAGCGGACTCTACGAGCAGTACTTC.

The chain recombines TRBV6-2 or TRBV6-3 with TRBJ2-1; tentatively, D is TRBD1 (6 bases). Germline values: CDR1 MNHEY, CDR2 SVGEGT. The CDR3 consists of 15 residues. The V end lost 9 bases, the J end lost 0 bases, and 15 bases lay between the germline ends. The CDR3 spells CASSRGRSSYNEQFF. CDR3 bases: TGTGCCAGTAGCAGGGGACGAAGCTCCTACAATGAGCAGTTCTTC.

A word on this clonotype: The junction departs from germline at one end; a sequencing error may be responsible. CDR3 region: CASSLSVNTQCF. As DNA, the CDR3 is TGTGCCAGCAGTTTGTCAGTAAATACGCAGTGTTTT. This chain joins TRBV28 and TRBJ2-3; D is unresolved. Per the germline V gene, CDR1 is MDHEN and CDR2 is SYDVKM. The CDR3 totals 12 residues.

This clonotype was detected a few times. The chain combines TRBV28 with TRBJ2-6; D is perhaps TRBD2 (5 bases). Trimming pared 5 bases from V and 0 bases from J, leaving 14 bases between. Germline loops: CDR1 MDHEN, CDR2 SYDVKM. There are 17 residues in the CDR3. The CDR3 here is CASSPRGRHSGANVLTF. The CDR3 DNA reads as TGTGCCAGCAGTCCACGAGGGCGGCACTCTGGGGCCAACGTCCTGACTTTC.

This chain links TRBV6-2 or TRBV6-3 with TRBJ2-6, with D unclear. Germline lookup yields CDR1 MNHEY and CDR2 SVGEGT. The V and J ends lost 3 bases and 0 bases respectively, with 6 bases between them. This CDR3 contains 15 residues. CDR3: CASSYIGSGANVLTF. The CDR3, as DNA: TGTGCCAGCAGTTATATCGGCTCTGGGGCCAACGTCCTGACTTTC.

This clonotype has just a few counts. V and J are TRBV5-1 and TRBJ2-4; 7 bases line up with TRBD1. The CDR3 contains 16 residues. V shed 10 bases, J shed 0 bases, and the junction held 13 bases outside the gene matches. Germline loops: CDR1 SGHRS, CDR2 YFSETQ. For the CDR3, the DNA is TGCGCCCAGCAAAAGGGGGCAGAAGGAGCCAAAAACATTCAGTACTTC. Protein sequence: CAQQKGAEGAKNIQYF.

This chain links TRBV2 with TRBJ1-2; D unclear. The CDR3 is 15 residues long. From germline, CDR1 is SNHLY and CDR2 FYNNEI. The V and J ends lost 4 bases and 5 bases respectively, with 17 bases between them. The CDR3 sequence: CASSAAGFSGYGYTF. The CDR3 DNA reads TGTGCCAGCAGTGCGGCAGGTTTTTCTGGGTATGGCTACACCTTC.

Worth noting for this clonotype: This could be a read error, since a much larger clone is one nucleotide away. The conserved phenylalanine or tryptophan normally closing the CDR3 is absent here, so this likely arose from a read error. V is TRBV4-2 and J is TRBJ1-2; D is ambiguous. The CDR3 is 15 residues long. Trimming removed 4 bases at V and 0 bases at J, with 12 bases between. CDR1 is LGHNA and CDR2 is YNFKEQ in the germline V gene. Written as DNA, the CDR3 is TGTGCCAGCAGCCCACGGACCGGGACTAACTATGGCTACACCCTC. It codes for CASSPRTGTNYGYTL.

This sequence joins TRBV11-2 and TRBJ2-1; maybe TRBD1 (7 bases). Germline values: CDR1 SGHAT, CDR2 FQNNGV. The CDR3 sequence is 16 residues long. V was cut by 1 base and J by 4 bases, with 14 bases left in between. CDR3 protein: CASSLVRDSEYNEQFF. Written as DNA, the CDR3 is TGTGCCAGCAGCTTAGTGCGGGACAGCGAATACAATGAGCAGTTCTTC.

The table lists this clonotype with a few counts. This chain links TRBV29-1 with TRBJ2-7; D perhaps matches TRBD1 (5 bases). CDR3 size: 12 residues. V lost 4 bases and J 3 bases, leaving 10 bases between the germline ends. Germline CDR1 reads SQVTM; CDR2 reads ANQGSEA. This CDR3 reads CSVGQPNYEQYF. The DNA of the CDR3 is TGCAGCGTTGGACAGCCGAACTACGAGCAGTACTTC.

This chain links TRBV27 with TRBJ2-7, with TRBD1 identical over 10 bases. The CDR3 consists of 16 residues. Germline values: CDR1 MNHEY, CDR2 SMNVEV (reference sequence). V shed 0 bases and J 7 bases; nucleotides not matched to a gene: 9. The CDR3 is CASSLSSGGQGSEQYF. CDR3 DNA sequence: TGTGCCAGCAGTTTATCCTCCGGGGGACAGGGGTCGGAGCAGTACTTC.

The chain combines TRBV7-2 with TRBJ2-1, with D perhaps matching TRBD2 (6 bases). CDR1 SGHTA and CDR2 FQGNSA come from the germline V gene. This CDR3 spans 14 amino acids. V was pared by 7 bases and J by 4 bases, with 14 bases between. The CDR3 DNA is TGTGCCAGCACCAAGAGGGAGGATTACAATGAGCAGTTCTTC. Amino acid sequence: CASTKREDYNEQFF. Complete variable domain (other parts from reference TRBV7-2 and TRBJ2-1): GAGVSQSPSNKVTEKGKDVELRCDPISGHTALYWYRQSLGQGLEFLIYFQGNSAPDKSGLPSDRFSAERTGGSVSTLTIQRTQQEDSAVYLCASTKREDYNEQFFGPGTRLTVL.

This clonotype was seen more than once but under ten times. The genes are TRBV6-6 and TRBJ2-1, with a tentative D call TRBD2 (6 bases). In germline, CDR1 is MNHNY, CDR2 SVGAGI (reference sequence). The CDR3 spans 13 residues. The V end lost 6 bases, the J end lost 8 bases, and 14 bases lay between the germline ends. In nucleotides, the CDR3 is TGTGCCAGCAGCCCCTCGGGGGTAGATGAGCAGTTCTTC. This codes for CASSPSGVDEQFF.

This clonotype was seen more than once but under ten times. The chain employs TRBV5-5 and TRBJ2-4; 7 nucleotides line up with TRBD2. Judging by the DNA end, TRBJ2-7 fits better; the J call may be wrong. This CDR3 region has 15 residues. The germline gives CDR1 SGHKS, CDR2 YYEKEE (reference sequence). This CDR3 is CASSSTGTNYYEQYF. The CDR3 bases are TGTGCCAGCAGCTCGACCGGGACTAACTATTACGAGCAGTACTTC.

This clonotype was observed a handful of times. The chain links TRBV20-1 to TRBJ2-4; weak D call: TRBD2 (5 bases). With the DNA end fitting TRBJ2-7 better, the J assignment may be wrong. CDR3 length: 14 amino acids. In germline, CDR1 is DFQATT, CDR2 SNEGSKA (reference sequence). The CDR3 loop is CSAPIVARTYEQYF. For the CDR3, the DNA is TGCAGTGCCCCAATAGTAGCGCGGACCTACGAGCAGTACTTC.

This clonotype was counted a few times. The chain links TRBV12-5 to TRBJ2-1, with unresolved D. This CDR3 has 11 residues. Trimming took 3 bases from V and 9 from J, leaving 6 bases between them. From germline, CDR1 is LGHNT and CDR2 FRNRAP. The CDR3 nucleotides are TGTGCTAGTGGTTTCGGTGGTGAGCAGTTCTTC. Amino acid sequence: CASGFGGEQFF.

About this clonotype itself: A junction end diverges from the germline sequence, so it may reflect a read error. The V gene is TRBV7-6, the J gene TRBJ2-7; D is possibly TRBD1 or TRBD2 (5 bases each). This CDR3 has 15 residues. The germline CDR1 and CDR2 sequences are SGHVS and FNYEAQ. CDR3 coding DNA: TGTCCCAGTAGCCCAGAGCTGGGGGACTCCTACGAGCAGTACTTC. This translates into CPSSPELGDSYEQYF.

This chain connects TRBV15 to TRBJ2-5; TRBD2 agrees at 10 bases. Looked up from germline, CDR1 is LNHNV and CDR2 is YYDKDF (reference sequence). The CDR3 length is 15 residues. J was trimmed by 11 bases and V by 0 bases; bases with no gene match: 9. DNA of the CDR3: TGTGCCACCAGCAGAGACGGACTAGCGGCCAATGAGCAGTACTTC. Translating gives CATSRDGLAANEQYF.

Many counts were recorded for this clonotype. The chain combines TRBV7-6 with TRBJ1-2; D possibly corresponds to TRBD1 (5 bases). Trimming stripped 5 bases from V and 5 bases from J, with 12 bases between. This CDR3 has 13 residues. Germline values: CDR1 SGHVS, CDR2 FNYEAQ. The CDR3, as DNA: TGTGCCAGCAGCCCCGGGGGACCTTATGGCTACACCTTC. This gives the protein CASSPGGPYGYTF.

The rearrangement links TRBV7-2 to TRBJ2-1; weak D call: TRBD2 (6 bases). V was clipped by 1 base and J by 5 bases, with 12 bases between them. The germline V gene encodes CDR1 SGHTA and CDR2 FQGNSA. This CDR3 spans 15 amino acids. Here the CDR3 DNA reads TGTGCCAGCAGCTTAGATCCGGGGGTCCACAATGAGCAGTTCTTC. Translation gives CASSLDPGVHNEQFF.

This chain joins TRBV4-2 and TRBJ2-7, with a possible D match to TRBD1 (6 bases). Germline V gene lookup returns CDR1 LGHNA and CDR2 YNFKEQ. The ends were cut back, 0 bases at V and 7 bases at J, with 16 bases in the middle. This CDR3 contains 15 residues. The CDR3 loop reads CASSQDWQGRGEQYF. DNA for the CDR3: TGTGCCAGCAGCCAAGATTGGCAGGGGCGAGGGGAGCAGTACTTC.

The V gene is TRBV20-1, the J gene TRBJ2-1; 11 nucleotides agree with TRBD2. The V gene end was trimmed by 6 bases and the J gene end by 5 bases; junction bases not matched to a gene: 6. CDR3 size: 14 residues. CDR1 is DFQATT, CDR2 SNEGSKA, per germline (reference sequence). The CDR3: CSAPTSGSHNEQFF. CDR3 nucleotides: TGCAGTGCGCCTACTAGCGGGAGCCACAATGAGCAGTTCTTC.

This clonotype was counted many times. The chain uses TRBV6-1 and TRBJ2-3, with D perhaps matching TRBD2 (6 bases). This CDR3 is built from 15 residues. Trimming took off 5 bases at V and 4 bases at J, with 16 bases between the two ends. CDR1 and CDR2 (germline): MNHNS, SASEGT. The DNA of the CDR3 is TGTGCCAGCAGTTCCGGGACTTGGCGAGCAGATACGCAGTATTTT. Translation gives CASSSGTWRADTQYF.

J is TRBJ2-1 and V is TRBV3-1; 8 nucleotides match TRBD2. The CDR3 spans 15 residues. V lost 1 base to trimming and J lost 4 bases; unmatched junction nucleotides: 3. Germline values: CDR1 LGHDT, CDR2 YNNKEL (reference sequence). DNA for the CDR3: TGTGCCAGCAGCCAAGGGGCTAGCGGGTACAATGAGCAGTTCTTC. It translates to CASSQGASGYNEQFF.

This clonotype was seen only a few times. The gene calls are TRBV6-7 and TRBJ2-5; D gene unclear. TRBV6-7 is assigned to the ORF class and has an uncertain function. This CDR3 is 10 amino acids long. Trimming took off 6 bases at V and 4 bases at J, with 3 bases between the two ends. CDR3 nucleotide sequence: TGTGCCAGCAGGATAGAGACCCAGTACTTC. Translation: CASRIETQYF.

This chain connects TRBV30 to TRBJ2-4; D is unclear. The assigned J gene may be wrong: the sequence end matches TRBJ2-7 better. Germline CDR1 reads GTSNPN; CDR2 reads SVGIG (reference sequence). This CDR3 has 11 amino acids. CDR3 DNA sequence: TGTGCCTGGGGAATCCGTTACGAGCAGTACTTC. It translates to CAWGIRYEQYF.

This clonotype occurred many times. The rearrangement uses TRBV28 and TRBJ2-1; D not certain. The CDR3 totals 13 residues. The germline V and J ends were trimmed by 5 bases and 4 bases, with 9 bases remaining between them. Germline V gives CDR1 MDHEN, CDR2 SYDVKM. CDR3 sequence: CASSVTVYNEQFF. In nucleotides, the CDR3 is TGTGCCAGCAGTGTTACGGTATACAATGAGCAGTTCTTC.